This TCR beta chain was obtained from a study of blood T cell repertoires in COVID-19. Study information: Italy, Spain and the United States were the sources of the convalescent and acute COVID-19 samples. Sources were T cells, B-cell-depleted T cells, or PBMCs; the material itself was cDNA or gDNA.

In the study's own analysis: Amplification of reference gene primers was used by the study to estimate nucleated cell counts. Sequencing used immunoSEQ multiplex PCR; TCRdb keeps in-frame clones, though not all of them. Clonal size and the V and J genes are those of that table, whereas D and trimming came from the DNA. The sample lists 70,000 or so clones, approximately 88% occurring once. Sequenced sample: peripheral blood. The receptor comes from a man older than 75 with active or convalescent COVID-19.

This CDR3 is CASSLATGTWNEQFF. The CDR3 nucleotides are TGTGCCAGCAGCTTAGCGACAGGGACCTGGAATGAGCAGTTCTTC. The rearrangement joins TRBV7-2 to TRBJ2-1; TRBD1 agrees at 7 bases. With V trimmed by 0 bases and J by 7 bases, 6 bases remained unmatched. CDR1 SGHTA and CDR2 FQGNSA come from the germline V gene. The CDR3 spans 15 residues. Combining the CDR3 with reference TRBV7-2 and TRBJ2-1 gives the whole variable domain GAGVSQSPSNKVTEKGKDVELRCDPISGHTALYWYRQSLGQGLEFLIYFQGNSAPDKSGLPSDRFSAERTGGSVSTLTIQRTQQEDSAVYLCASSLATGTWNEQFFGPGTRLTVL.